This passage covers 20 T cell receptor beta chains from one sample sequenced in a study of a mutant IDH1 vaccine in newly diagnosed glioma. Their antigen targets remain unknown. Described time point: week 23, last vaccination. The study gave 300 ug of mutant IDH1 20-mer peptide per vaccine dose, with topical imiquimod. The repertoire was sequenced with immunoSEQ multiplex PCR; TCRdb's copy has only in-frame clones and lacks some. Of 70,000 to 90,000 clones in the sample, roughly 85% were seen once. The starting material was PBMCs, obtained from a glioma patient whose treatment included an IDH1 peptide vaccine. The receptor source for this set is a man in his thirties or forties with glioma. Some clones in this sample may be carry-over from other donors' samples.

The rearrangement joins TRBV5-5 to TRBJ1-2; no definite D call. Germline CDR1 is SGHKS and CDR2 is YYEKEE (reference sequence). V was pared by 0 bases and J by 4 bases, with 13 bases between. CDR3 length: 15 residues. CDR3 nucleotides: TGTGCCAGCAGCTTGGCGCAGGCTCTAACCTATGGCTACACCTTC. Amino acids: CASSLAQALTYGYTF.

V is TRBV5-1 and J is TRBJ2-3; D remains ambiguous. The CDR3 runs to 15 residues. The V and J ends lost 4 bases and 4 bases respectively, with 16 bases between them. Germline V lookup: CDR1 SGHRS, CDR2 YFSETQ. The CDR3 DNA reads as TGCGCCAGCAGCCTGCTTGCCCCTCACGCAGATACGCAGTATTTT. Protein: CASSLLAPHADTQYF.

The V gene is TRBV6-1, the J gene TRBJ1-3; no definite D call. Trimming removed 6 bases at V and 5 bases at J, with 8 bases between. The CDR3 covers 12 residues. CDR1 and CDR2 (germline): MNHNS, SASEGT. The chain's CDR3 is CASSSGRNTIYF. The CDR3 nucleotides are TGTGCCAGCAGCTCGGGAAGAAACACCATATATTTT.

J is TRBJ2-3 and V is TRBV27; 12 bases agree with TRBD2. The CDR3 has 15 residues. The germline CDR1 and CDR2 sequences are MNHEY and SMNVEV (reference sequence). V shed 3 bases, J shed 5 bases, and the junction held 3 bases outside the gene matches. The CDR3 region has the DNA TGTGCCAGCAGTTTTCTAGCGGGAGGGGTAGATACGCAGTATTTT. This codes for CASSFLAGGVDTQYF.

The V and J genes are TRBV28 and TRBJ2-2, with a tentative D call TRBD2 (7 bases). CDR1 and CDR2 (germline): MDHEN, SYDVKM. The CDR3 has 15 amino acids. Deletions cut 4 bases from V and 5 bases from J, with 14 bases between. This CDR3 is CASSSWGGTTGELFF. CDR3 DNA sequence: TGTGCCAGCAGTTCCTGGGGGGGCACTACCGGGGAGCTGTTTTTT.

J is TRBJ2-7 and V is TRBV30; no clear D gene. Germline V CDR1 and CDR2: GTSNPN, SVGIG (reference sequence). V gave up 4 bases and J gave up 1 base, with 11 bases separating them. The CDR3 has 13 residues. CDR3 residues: CAWNPDLSYEQYF. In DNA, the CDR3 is TGTGCCTGGAACCCAGACCTTTCCTACGAGCAGTACTTC.

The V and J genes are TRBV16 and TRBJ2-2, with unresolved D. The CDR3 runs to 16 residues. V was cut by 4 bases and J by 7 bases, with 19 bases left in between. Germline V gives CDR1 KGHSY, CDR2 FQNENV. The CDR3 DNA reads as TGTGCCAGCAGCCCCAGTTCCCAGGATTTCAGCGGGGAGCTGTTTTTT. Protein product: CASSPSSQDFSGELFF.

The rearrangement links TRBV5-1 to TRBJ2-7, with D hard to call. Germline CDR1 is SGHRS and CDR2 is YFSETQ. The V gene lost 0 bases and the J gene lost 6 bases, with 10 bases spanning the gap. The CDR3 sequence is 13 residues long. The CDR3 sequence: CASSLATSREQYF. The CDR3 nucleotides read TGCGCCAGCAGCTTGGCCACCTCGCGCGAGCAGTACTTC.

The CDR3 sequence: CASSEAFGGYEQYF. CDR3 sequence (DNA): TGTGCCAGCAGTGAAGCCTTCGGCGGCTACGAGCAGTACTTC. The chain joins TRBV2 to TRBJ2-7; D remains ambiguous. Germline CDR1 SNHLY, CDR2 FYNNEI. V was clipped by 0 bases and J by 3 bases, with 9 bases between them. This CDR3 region has 14 residues.

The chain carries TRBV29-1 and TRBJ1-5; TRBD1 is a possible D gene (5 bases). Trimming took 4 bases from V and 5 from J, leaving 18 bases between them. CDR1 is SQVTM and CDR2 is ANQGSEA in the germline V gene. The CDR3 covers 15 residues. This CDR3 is CSVAGGPGPYQPQHF. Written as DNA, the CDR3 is TGCAGCGTTGCTGGAGGCCCGGGGCCCTATCAGCCCCAGCATTTT.

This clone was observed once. CDR3 sequence reads: CASSLVAGGHNEQFF. The CDR3 nucleotides are TGTGCCAGCAGCTTAGTTGCGGGGGGGCACAATGAGCAGTTCTTC. The chain recombines TRBV7-2 with TRBJ2-1, with 9 bases aligning to TRBD2. Germline-derived CDR1 and CDR2 are SGHTA and FQGNSA. The CDR3 runs to 15 residues. Trimming removed 1 base from V and 5 bases from J; junction bases left unmatched: 3.

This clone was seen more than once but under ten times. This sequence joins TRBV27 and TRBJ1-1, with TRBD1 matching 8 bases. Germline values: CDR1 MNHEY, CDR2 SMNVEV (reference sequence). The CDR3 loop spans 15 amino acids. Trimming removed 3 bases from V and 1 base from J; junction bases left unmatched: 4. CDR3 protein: CASSFRGTGNTEAFF. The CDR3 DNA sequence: TGTGCCAGCAGTTTCCGCGGGACAGGGAACACTGAAGCTTTCTTT.

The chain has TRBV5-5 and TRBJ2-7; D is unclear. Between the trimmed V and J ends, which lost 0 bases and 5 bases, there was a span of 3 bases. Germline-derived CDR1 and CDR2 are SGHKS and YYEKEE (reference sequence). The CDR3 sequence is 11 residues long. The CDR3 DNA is TGTGCCAGCAGCTTGGGGCACGAGCAGTACTTC. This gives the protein CASSLGHEQYF.

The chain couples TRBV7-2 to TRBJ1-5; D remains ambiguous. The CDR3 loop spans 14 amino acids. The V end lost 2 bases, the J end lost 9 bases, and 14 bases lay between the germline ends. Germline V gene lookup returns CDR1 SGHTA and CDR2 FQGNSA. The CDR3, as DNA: TGTGCCAGCAGCTTACTGGGTCAGGCAGGGCCCCAGCATTTT. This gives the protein CASSLLGQAGPQHF.

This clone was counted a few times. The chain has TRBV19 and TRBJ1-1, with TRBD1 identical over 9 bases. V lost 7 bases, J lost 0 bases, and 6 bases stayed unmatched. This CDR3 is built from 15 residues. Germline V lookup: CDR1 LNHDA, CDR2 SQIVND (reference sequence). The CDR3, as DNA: TGTGCCAGTAAAGGGGACAGGGCTATGAACACTGAAGCTTTCTTT. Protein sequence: CASKGDRAMNTEAFF.

CDR3 in amino acids: CASSRDSDNQPQHF. The CDR3, as DNA: TGTGCCAGCAGCCGCGACAGCGACAATCAGCCCCAGCATTTT. The chain couples TRBV9 to TRBJ1-5; tentative D call: TRBD1 (5 bases). Germline V CDR1 and CDR2: SGDLS, YYNGEE. V lost 4 bases to trimming and J lost 3 bases, with 11 bases between them. The CDR3 is 14 residues long.

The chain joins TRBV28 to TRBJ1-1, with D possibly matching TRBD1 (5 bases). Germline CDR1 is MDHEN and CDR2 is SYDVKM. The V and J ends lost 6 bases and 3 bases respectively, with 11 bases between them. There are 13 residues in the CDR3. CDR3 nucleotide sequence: TGTGCCAGCAGGCGGGACCGATACACTGAAGCTTTCTTT. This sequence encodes CASRRDRYTEAFF.

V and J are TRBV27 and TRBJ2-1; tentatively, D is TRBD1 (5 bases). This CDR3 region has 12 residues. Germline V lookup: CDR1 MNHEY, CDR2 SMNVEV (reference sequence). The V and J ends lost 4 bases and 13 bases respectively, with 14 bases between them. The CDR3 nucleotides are TGTGCCAGCAGTTACACAGGTACAATTCAGTTCTTC. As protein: CASSYTGTIQFF.

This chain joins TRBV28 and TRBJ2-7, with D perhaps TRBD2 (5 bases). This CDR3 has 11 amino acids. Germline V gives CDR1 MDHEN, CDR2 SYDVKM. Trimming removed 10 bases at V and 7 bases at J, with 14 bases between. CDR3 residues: CAIRTGGEQYF. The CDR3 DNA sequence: TGTGCCATCCGGACGGGCGGGGAGCAGTACTTC.

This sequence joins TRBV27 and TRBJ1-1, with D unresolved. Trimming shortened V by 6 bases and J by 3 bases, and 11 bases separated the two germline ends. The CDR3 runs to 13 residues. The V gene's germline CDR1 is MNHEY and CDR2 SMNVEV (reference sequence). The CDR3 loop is CASRPRTDTEAFF. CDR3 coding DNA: TGTGCCAGCAGACCGCGGACGGACACTGAAGCTTTCTTT.